The entry that follows covers one TCR beta chain sequence. This clonotype appeared many times. This clone's antigen is unknown. The record has no base qualities; no much larger clone is one base away. The entry originates in a study of T cell repertoires in cytomegalovirus infection (dated by TCRdb to between 2018 and 2021). Regarding the research as a whole: Donor HLA type was relevant to the analysis, as public TCR beta signatures indicated carriage of CMV infection together with the matching HLA type.

General study outcomes and caveats: In both this cohort and an independent roughly 350-donor cohort, the cumulative frequency of public TCR beta family members distinguished carriers of CMV infection plus the relevant HLA type. The ex vivo response was dominated by HLA-C-restricted CMV-specific TCR beta clonotypes, which also provided the single most frequent clonotype in two of eight donors.

These reads were obtained on an Illumina HiSeq 1500. Using fastp trimming at Q25 and MiXCR clonotype assembly, TCRdb reanalyzed the public sequencing data and kept in-frame beta chains. Every distinct CDR3 protein forms one entry, paired with its most common genes and DNA. In this sample the table shows some 130,000 distinct CDR3 sequences, more than 20% of which occur a single time. The ten largest make up 34% of the sample. Including cysteine and phenylalanine, the CDR3 has 14 amino acids. CDR3 DNA only is kept here, 42 bases in frame from base 1. Relative to germline, V is 6 bases shorter and J is 0 bases shorter, with 8 bases between their ends. Reading the germline V gene gives CDR1 SNHLY and CDR2 FYNNEI.

The chain uses TRBV2 and TRBJ2-2; the D gene lacks a confident call. This receptor was obtained from a human donor in good health (CMV status not recorded). Some clones in this sample may be carry-over from other donors' samples. Sequenced input: PBMCs, sequenced either directly or after in vitro stimulation (not recorded which). The DNA is TGTGCCAGCAGCCTACTACCGAACACCGGGGAGCTGTTTTTT. Translated, it gives CASSLLPNTGELFF.